Sequencing of this T cell receptor beta chain was carried out in a study of T cells after yellow fever vaccination (dated by TCRdb to between 2019 and 2020). Context from the whole study: The SMART-Seq v4 Ultra Low Input RNA kit was used to prepare libraries from fractions with low cell numbers. Bulk TCR alpha and beta repertoires were sequenced longitudinally to track T-cell clones before and after primary and booster YFV17D yellow fever vaccination. Two healthy male donors made up the cohort, one aged 18 to 29 years and the other aged 30 to 39 years. Blood was drawn at multiple timepoints before and after primary and secondary immunization, with bulk PBMC replicates and cell subsets isolated. Paper-wide results and their limitations: The study included only a couple of donors, which limits how far the findings can be generalized. A small share of clonotypes occurred in both CD4 and CD8 compartments, likely arising from convergent recombination. Because abundant contaminating clonotypes from the bulk population could be contained in FACS-sorted repertoires, computational filtering was required. Most clones expanded after primary vaccination were re-detected after the booster (around 96% of CD4 and around 88% of CD8), suggesting broad memory maintenance. The secondary T-cell response was weaker than the primary response but faster, peaking on day 5 instead of day 15.

Measured from the cysteine to the phenylalanine, the CDR3 is 11 residues long. Of all the DNA, just the CDR3 is kept, 33 bases in frame from base 1. Trimming takes 2 bases from V and 4 bases from J, and the germline ends sit 4 bases apart. Via the germline V gene (reference sequence), CDR1 is DFQATT and CDR2 SNEGSKA. This clonotype was seen repeatedly, ten times or more. Its specific antigen is unknown. No base quality values were provided; no much bigger clone lies one nucleotide off. The sample's treatment or condition, from its label and the paper: live attenuated yellow fever vaccine strain. At each blood-draw timepoint, two biological replicates of bulk PBMCs were obtained. PBMCs were isolated from peripheral blood using a standard Ficoll-Paque protocol. TriZol was used to extract RNA from bulk PBMCs, CD4 and CD8 fractions, and dextramer-positive and dextramer-negative fractions. TCR cDNA was synthesized by 5'RACE template switching, which introduced a universal primer site and unique molecular identifiers. Priming for cDNA synthesis came from both the TCR alpha and TCR beta constant segments. Two PCR steps were used to amplify libraries, with sample barcodes and sequencing adapters being added in the second step. Libraries were sequenced on Illumina HiSeq 2500 (2x100 bp) or NovaSeq (2x150 bp). For the original study's pipeline: Demultiplexing of reads and collapsing into UMI consensus sequences were performed with MIGEC, and V(D)J alignment was carried out with MiXCR. Using edgeR on replicate PBMC samples, clonotypes were called vaccine-responding if FDR was below 0.01 and the log2 fold change was above 5 up to day 15. CD4 or CD8 identity was assigned to each bulk clonotype according to whether the clonotype was present at higher abundance in the sequenced CD4 repertoire or the sequenced CD8 repertoire. The public reads were reprocessed in TCRdb via fastp at Q25 and MiXCR, keeping in-frame beta chains. Each entry merges the rows of one CDR3 protein and shows their most common DNA and genes. TCRdb's processing, not the authors', yielded these V and J calls. For this sample there are approximately 510,000 distinct CDR3 sequences; around a fifth appear just once. Clones ranked in the top ten supply approximately 16% of the sample.

The sequences come from PBMCs, collected 21 days after the first yellow fever vaccination. This clonotype originated in a man younger than 35 who received the YFV17D yellow fever vaccine. The sequence is built from TRBV20-1 and TRBJ2-3; the D gene assignment is ambiguous. The CDR3 reads as follows: CSARRADTQYF. At the DNA level, the sequence is TGCAGTGCTAGAAGGGCAGATACGCAGTATTTT.